The present T cell receptor (beta chain) was sequenced within a study of blood T cell repertoires in COVID-19. In the study overall: Specimens from acute and convalescent COVID-19 originated in the United States, Italy and Spain. T cells, B-cell-depleted T cells, or PBMCs provided the cDNA or gDNA that served as material.

In the study's own analysis: Amplification with reference gene primers provided the estimates of nucleated cell counts. The repertoire was sequenced with immunoSEQ multiplex PCR; TCRdb's copy has only in-frame clones and lacks some. The D gene and trimming were derived from the DNA, and the V and J assignments and clone size from that table. The repertoire includes 75,000 to 90,000 clones, roughly nine tenths of them detected once, and approximately 4.4% sits in the top ten. Trimming removed 1 base from V and 7 bases from J, with 15 bases in between. In germline, CDR1 is SGHRS, CDR2 YFSETQ. This CDR3 is built from 15 residues.

The sequence came from a man aged 50-60 years with active or convalescent COVID-19. The sample was peripheral blood. V is TRBV5-1 and J is TRBJ2-1; perhaps TRBD1 as D (6 bases). The CDR3 DNA follows: TGCGCCAGCAGCTTGATGGGGGCCGTAGCAAATGAGCAGTTCTTC. Translation: CASSLMGAVANEQFF.